Presented here are 25 T cell receptor beta chains from one specimen sequenced in a study of T cells in Graves' hyperthyroidism and ophthalmopathy. Amplification of TCR beta CDR3 regions used RNA as the template. Carried out on the TCR CDR3, a first-round RT-PCR used the HTBI primer set. TCRdb re-called the multiplex PCR reads with MiXCR, one entry per CDR3 protein. The table shows roughly 170,000 distinct CDR3 sequences, with more than 15% occurring only once. The sequencing input was blood. The origin of the receptors is a woman between 50 and 59 years old with Graves' hyperthyroidism.

This clonotype was found many times. The chain links TRBV5-5 to TRBJ2-7; D unresolved. Per the germline V gene, CDR1 is SGHKS and CDR2 is YYEKEE (reference sequence). This CDR3 spans 12 amino acids. The V and J ends lost 5 bases and 3 bases respectively, with 9 bases between them. The CDR3 is CASSLADYEQYF. CDR3 sequence (DNA): TGTGCCAGCAGTTTAGCAGACTACGAGCAGTACTTC. The full variable domain, in which reference TRBV5-5 and TRBJ2-7 provide the parts outside the CDR3, is DAGVTQSPTHLIKTRGQQVTLRCSPISGHKSVSWYQQVLGQGPQFIFQYYEKEERGRGNFPDRFSARQFPNYSSELNVNALLLGDSALYLCASSLADYEQYFGPGTRLTVT.

This clonotype was seen many times. The V gene is TRBV28, the J gene TRBJ2-1; 7 positions match TRBD1. In germline, CDR1 is MDHEN, CDR2 SYDVKM. The CDR3 runs 16 residues. V dropped 3 bases and J dropped 6; count of bases not matched to a gene: 11. The CDR3 DNA reads TGTGCCAGCAGTTTCCAGGGACAGCGAGGATTCAATGAGCAGTTCTTC. Encoded protein: CASSFQGQRGFNEQFF.

This clonotype was seen a handful of times. The rearrangement joins TRBV4-1 to TRBJ2-7, with TRBD2 as a possible D gene (5 bases). The CDR3 length is 13 residues. The V gene's germline CDR1 is MGHRA and CDR2 YSYEKL. The germline V and J ends were trimmed by 5 bases and 4 bases, with 12 bases remaining between them. This CDR3 reads CASSGPRGYEQYF. Here the CDR3 DNA reads TGCGCCAGCAGCGGCCCCAGAGGGTACGAGCAGTACTTC.

This clonotype was counted ten times or more. This chain connects TRBV20-1 to TRBJ1-3; TRBD1 matches at 8 bases. Germline trimming cut 4 bases from V and 5 bases from J; bases unmatched to any gene: 13. CDR1 and CDR2 (germline): DFQATT, SNEGSKA (reference sequence). This CDR3 has 16 residues. This CDR3 reads CSAMGQASFGRNTIYF. The CDR3 DNA reads as TGCAGTGCTATGGGACAGGCGTCTTTCGGGAGAAACACCATATATTTT.

Ten or more counts support this clonotype. The chain uses TRBV10-3 and TRBJ2-7; 7 nucleotides agree with TRBD1. V gave up 3 bases and J gave up 9 bases; unmatched junction bases: 5. The CDR3 sequence is 12 residues long. Germline V lookup: CDR1 ENHRY, CDR2 SYGVKD. The CDR3 region is CAISDRTGAQYF. The CDR3, as DNA: TGTGCCATCAGTGATCGTACAGGGGCGCAGTACTTC.

This clonotype showed up many times. V and J are TRBV18 and TRBJ1-1; 7 positions match TRBD1. The CDR3 has 11 residues. The germline CDR1 and CDR2 sequences are KGHSH and LQKENI. After removal of 8 bases from V and 7 bases from J, the junction contained 4 bases not matched to a gene. The CDR3 loop reads CASLRDSEAFF. The CDR3 DNA is TGTGCCAGCCTCCGGGACAGTGAAGCTTTCTTT.

This clonotype was picked up a small number of times. A clone one base away is much larger, so this may be a read error. This chain connects TRBV2 to TRBJ1-2; tentative D call: TRBD1 (5 bases). There are 13 residues in the CDR3. V was clipped by 1 base and J by 7 bases, with 10 bases between them. Germline V CDR1 and CDR2: SNHLY, FYNNEI. CDR3 in amino acids: CASSEVAGFGYTF. CDR3 DNA: TGTGCCAGCAGTGAAGTAGCAGGGTTTGGCTACACCTTC. Complete variable domain (other parts from reference TRBV2 and TRBJ1-2): EPEVTQTPSHQVTQMGQEVILRCVPISNHLYFYWYRQILGQKVEFLVSFYNNEISEKSEIFDDQFSVERPDGSNFTLKIRSTKLEDSAMYFCASSEVAGFGYTFGSGTRLTVV.

The chain combines TRBV27 with TRBJ1-1; D might be TRBD1 (5 bases). V was trimmed by 3 bases and J by 0 bases, leaving 11 bases between them. CDR3 length equals 15 residues. Germline V gene sequence: CDR1 MNHEY, CDR2 SMNVEV (reference sequence). DNA of the CDR3: TGTGCCAGCAGTTTTCAGACGGACATGAACACTGAAGCTTTCTTT. Translated: CASSFQTDMNTEAFF.

At least ten counts were recorded for this clonotype. The chain couples TRBV19 to TRBJ1-1; 10 bases are a match to TRBD1. The CDR3 contains 14 residues. CDR1 and CDR2 from the germline V gene are LNHDA and SQIVND (reference sequence). The junction had 5 bases not matched to a gene; V was cut back by 4 bases and J by 6 bases. CDR3 sequence reads: CASSTLDRGAEAFF. DNA of the CDR3: TGTGCCAGTAGTACCCTGGACAGGGGGGCTGAAGCTTTCTTT.

The sample holds many counts of this clonotype. The rearrangement joins TRBV19 to TRBJ2-6; no definite D call. Germline CDR1 LNHDA, CDR2 SQIVND (reference sequence). With 3 bases removed from V and 0 bases from J, the gap between germline ends came to 9 bases. The CDR3 loop spans 16 amino acids. DNA of the CDR3: TGTGCCAGTAGTATTAGGGCCGACTCTGGGGCCAACGTCCTGACTTTC. Translation gives CASSIRADSGANVLTF.

This clonotype was observed many times. This chain uses TRBV12-3 or TRBV12-4 with TRBJ1-5; D is uncertain. V lost 1 base and J lost 3, with 4 bases in between. The CDR3 consists of 13 residues. The CDR3 here is CASSLGVNQPQHF. In nucleotides, the CDR3 is TGTGCCAGCAGTTTAGGGGTCAATCAGCCCCAGCATTTT.

This clonotype came up many times. This rearrangement joins TRBV15 to TRBJ2-7, with 8 bases aligning to TRBD1. V lost 0 bases, J lost 5 bases, and 12 bases stayed unmatched. Germline-derived CDR1 and CDR2 are LNHNV and YYDKDF (reference sequence). The CDR3 has 17 residues. The DNA for the CDR3 is TGTGCCACCAGCAGAGATGAGATCGGACAGGGTGGCGACGAGCAGTACTTC. This translates into CATSRDEIGQGGDEQYF.

This clonotype was observed a few times. The V call is TRBV5-8, the J call TRBJ1-4; unclear D gene. Germline V gene lookup returns CDR1 SGHTS and CDR2 YDEGEE. The ends were cut back, 5 bases at V and 4 bases at J, with 18 bases in the middle. This CDR3 has 16 amino acids. The CDR3 DNA is TGTGCCAGCAGATCCGAGGAAGCAGTCCTTAATGAAAAACTGTTTTTT. This translates into CASRSEEAVLNEKLFF.

This clonotype was recorded many times. The chain joins TRBV12-3 or TRBV12-4 to TRBJ2-7; 7 bases line up with TRBD1. CDR3 size: 12 residues. With 3 bases clipped from V and 5 bases from J, the junction kept 1 base outside the gene matches. CDR3 nucleotides: TGTGCCAGCAGTTTGGGACAGAACGAGCAGTACTTC. It specifies CASSLGQNEQYF.

This clonotype was found many times. The chain is built from TRBV5-6 and TRBJ2-7; 10 positions agree with TRBD1. The CDR3 is made up of 15 amino acids. V lost 4 bases to trimming and J lost 5 bases; unmatched junction nucleotides: 9. The V gene's germline CDR1 is SGHDT and CDR2 YYEEEE. This CDR3 is CASSVSGTGDHEQYF. DNA for the CDR3: TGTGCCAGCAGCGTCTCCGGGACAGGGGACCACGAGCAGTACTTC.

The J gene is TRBJ2-2, the V gene TRBV7-2, with 9 bases that match TRBD2. V was clipped by 1 base and J by 4 bases; unmatched bases: 4. The germline CDR1 and CDR2 sequences are SGHTA and FQGNSA. The CDR3 has 16 amino acids. The CDR3 loop reads CASSLDGGGGTGELFF. The CDR3 nucleotides are TGTGCCAGCAGCTTAGATGGCGGGGGGGGCACCGGGGAGCTGTTTTTT.

This clonotype was recorded at least ten times. The chain employs TRBV4-2 and TRBJ1-5; possibly TRBD1 for D (6 bases). From germline, CDR1 is LGHNA and CDR2 YNFKEQ. The CDR3 totals 15 residues. Trimming cost V 6 bases and J 2 bases, with 14 bases left between them. CDR3 region: CASSTSTGGNQPQHF. Here the CDR3 DNA reads TGTGCCAGCAGTACCTCGACAGGCGGCAATCAGCCCCAGCATTTT.

This clonotype was seen ten or more times. The chain is built from TRBV6-1 and TRBJ1-1; 9 bases match TRBD1. The CDR3 consists of 15 residues. Losses at the gene ends were 3 bases for V and 4 bases for J; bases not matched to a gene: 6. Germline CDR1 and CDR2: MNHNS and SASEGT. The CDR3 DNA reads as TGTGCCAGCAGTGATACGGGACAGGGAGGCACTGAAGCTTTCTTT. It specifies CASSDTGQGGTEAFF.

This clonotype has a count of ten or more. This chain uses TRBV11-2 with TRBJ2-3; 8 bases match TRBD1. The ends lost 7 bases at V and 1 base at J; junction bases unmatched: 7. This CDR3 comprises 15 residues. CDR1 and CDR2 (germline): SGHAT, FQNNGV. CDR3 sequence: CASIPDRGRTDTQYF. CDR3 coding DNA: TGTGCCAGCATCCCCGACAGGGGACGCACAGATACGCAGTATTTT.

This clonotype was recorded once. This may come from a read error, since a much larger clone is one base off. CDR3 coding DNA: TGCAGCGTTGTGGGAGACTATGGCCACACCTTC. Protein product: CSVVGDYGHTF. This chain links TRBV29-1 with TRBJ1-2; D is ambiguous. Germline V lookup: CDR1 SQVTM, CDR2 ANQGSEA. The CDR3 consists of 11 residues.

This clonotype was found many times. V and J are TRBV7-3 and TRBJ2-2, with 7 bases matching TRBD2. With 4 bases clipped from V and 4 bases from J, the junction kept 6 bases outside the gene matches. The germline V gene encodes CDR1 SGHTA and CDR2 FQGTGA. This CDR3 comprises 15 residues. The CDR3 reads CASSSTSWGTGELFF. The CDR3 DNA reads TGTGCCAGCAGCTCGACTAGCTGGGGCACCGGGGAGCTGTTTTTT.

This clonotype was observed at least ten times. The chain employs TRBV7-2 and TRBJ2-5; the D is unclear. Germline V gene lookup returns CDR1 SGHTA and CDR2 FQGNSA. V was cut by 0 bases and J by 1 base, with 9 bases left in between. CDR3 length equals 15 residues. CDR3 sequence: CASSLAGPVQETQYF. The CDR3 coding sequence is TGTGCCAGCAGCTTAGCAGGGCCGGTCCAAGAGACCCAGTACTTC.

This clonotype was counted many times. The CDR3: CSPRGGANGGYTF. CDR3 DNA sequence: TGCAGTCCAAGAGGGGGCGCGAACGGGGGCTACACCTTC. The V and J genes are TRBV20-1 and TRBJ1-2; 7 nucleotides agree with TRBD1. CDR1 is DFQATT, CDR2 SNEGSKA, per germline (reference sequence). V was pared by 8 bases and J by 8 bases, with 14 bases of the junction left unmatched. This CDR3 has 13 amino acids.

Only a few counts were recorded for this clonotype. V and J are TRBV20-1 and TRBJ2-6; no clear D gene. Germline V gene sequence: CDR1 DFQATT, CDR2 SNEGSKA (reference sequence). This CDR3 is built from 16 residues. Trimming shortened V by 5 bases and J by 0 bases, and 14 bases separated the two germline ends. In nucleotides, the CDR3 is TGCAGTGCTCCCCTTGGGGAAAGCTCTGGGGCCAACGTCCTGACTTTC. Protein product: CSAPLGESSGANVLTF.

This clonotype was detected many times. The chain carries TRBV28 and TRBJ2-5, with TRBD1 matching over 9 bases. The CDR3 loop spans 15 amino acids. V trimming: 6 bases; J trimming: 5 bases; junction bases outside the gene matches: 10. The germline CDR1 and CDR2 sequences are MDHEN and SYDVKM. The CDR3, as DNA: TGTGCCAGCAGGGAGGGACAGGGTGTGGAGGAGACCCAGTACTTC. This translates into CASREGQGVEETQYF.